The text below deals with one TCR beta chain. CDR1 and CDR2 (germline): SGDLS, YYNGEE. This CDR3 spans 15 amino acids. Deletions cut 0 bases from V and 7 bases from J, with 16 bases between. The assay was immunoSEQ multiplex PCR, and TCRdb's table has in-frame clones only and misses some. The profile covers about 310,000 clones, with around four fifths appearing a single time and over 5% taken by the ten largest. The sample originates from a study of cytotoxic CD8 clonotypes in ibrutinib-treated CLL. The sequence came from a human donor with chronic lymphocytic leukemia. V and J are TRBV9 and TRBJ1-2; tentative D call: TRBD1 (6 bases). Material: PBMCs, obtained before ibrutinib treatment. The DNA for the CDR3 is TGTGCCAGCAGCGTAGATGGGGGCGCGTCGTTTGGCTACACCTTC. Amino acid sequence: CASSVDGGASFGYTF.